This T cell receptor beta chain derives from a study of blood T cell repertoires in COVID-19. The CDR3 is 12 amino acids. The V end lost 7 bases, the J end lost 0 bases, and 9 bases lay between the germline ends. Germline CDR1 SQVTM, CDR2 ANQGSEA. The assay was immunoSEQ multiplex PCR, and TCRdb's table has in-frame clones only and misses some. The data hold roughly 190,000 clones, with around 90% observed a single time. The specimen was PBMCs or T cells enriched from blood (not recorded which). This sequence joins TRBV29-1 and TRBJ1-1; D unclear. This TCR derives from a woman in her thirties who had recovered from COVID-19. The CDR3 region is CSGRQVNTEAFF. The CDR3 DNA reads as TGCAGCGGAAGACAAGTGAACACTGAAGCTTTCTTT.